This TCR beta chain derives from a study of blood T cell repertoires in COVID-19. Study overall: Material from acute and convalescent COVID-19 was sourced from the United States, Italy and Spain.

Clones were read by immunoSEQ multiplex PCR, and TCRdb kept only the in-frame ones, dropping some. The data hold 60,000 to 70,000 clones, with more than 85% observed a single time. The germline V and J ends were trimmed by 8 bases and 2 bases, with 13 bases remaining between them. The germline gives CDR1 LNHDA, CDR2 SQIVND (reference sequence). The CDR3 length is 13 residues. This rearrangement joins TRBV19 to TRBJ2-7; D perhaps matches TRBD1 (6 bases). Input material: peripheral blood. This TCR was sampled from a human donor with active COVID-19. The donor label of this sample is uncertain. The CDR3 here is CASGDRRTYEQYF. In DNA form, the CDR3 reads TGTGCCAGTGGTGACAGGCGAACCTACGAGCAGTACTTC.